This TCR beta chain was documented in a study of cytomegalovirus exposure and HLA in healthy donors. Turning to the study itself: In a later analysis, the 90 to 150 validation repertoires were reported to have used the same platform as the 600 to 700 first-cohort repertoires. Notes on the study in general: Most TCR sequences showed up rarely, but some public TCRs showed up in many donors. Overall, approximately 180 TCR beta chains were annotated as cytomegalovirus-associated.

TCRdb's table, derived via immunoSEQ multiplex PCR, lists solely in-frame clones and lacks some. The sample comprises about 120,000 clones, roughly 83% of which are singletons, and nearly 5% rests with the top ten. Germline CDR1 and CDR2: GTSNPN and SVGIG (reference sequence). V lost 1 base and J lost 5; bases outside the gene matches: 10. CDR3 length: 15 amino acids. Worth noting for this clone: The antigen is not known.

V is TRBV30 and J is TRBJ1-2; 7 bases are a match to TRBD1. The material sequenced was PBMCs. This TCR came from a man aged 18 to 30 in good health and CMV-seronegative. Here the CDR3 DNA reads TGTGCCTGGAGTGCTCAATCTGAGGGGGCGTATGGCTACACCTTC. It yields the protein CAWSAQSEGAYGYTF.